Listed below are T cell receptor beta chains from one sample, sequenced in a study of T cell responses to AZD1222 COVID-19 vaccine. Sequencing used immunoSEQ multiplex PCR; TCRdb keeps in-frame clones, though not all of them. The data show fewer than 200,000 clones, 80% to 90% seen once. Source: peripheral blood, taken 28 days after the second dose of the MenACWY control vaccine. These receptors came from an adult who received the MenACWY meningococcal vaccine as a control. The CDR3 runs from the conserved cysteine through the conserved F or W.

v_call	j_call	cdr3_aa
TRBV28	TRBJ1-2	CASSSNYGYTF
TRBV19	TRBJ1-1	CASSILGYTEAFF
TRBV7-3	TRBJ2-3	CASSTGQGTDTQYF
TRBV5-4	TRBJ2-7	CASSLYIDEQYF
TRBV9	TRBJ2-2	CACAGNTGELFF
TRBV3-1/TRBV3-2	TRBJ1-3	CASSQTRPGSGNTIYF
TRBV30	TRBJ1-2	CAWSHRTGADGYTF
TRBV5-6	TRBJ2-7	CASSLVGSGYEQYF
TRBV12-5	TRBJ2-1	CASGTLINEQFF
TRBV28	TRBJ2-2	CASSPDYTGELFF